The 7 T cell receptor beta chains below all came from one sample that was sequenced in a study of blood T cell repertoires in COVID-19. Generated by immunoSEQ multiplex PCR, the TCRdb table keeps only in-frame clones and is missing some. The data contain about 250,000 clones, 89% of them singletons. Sequencing was carried out using peripheral blood. Receptors were obtained from a woman aged 40-49 years who had recovered from COVID-19.

V usage is TRBV10-3 and J usage is TRBJ2-4; 10 bases are shared with TRBD2. The germline V gene has CDR1 ENHRY and CDR2 SYGVKD. The CDR3 sequence is 18 residues long. V lost 2 bases and J lost 1; bases outside the gene matches: 8. The CDR3 reads CAISEGASGSGAKNIQYF. CDR3 bases: TGTGCCATCAGTGAGGGGGCTAGCGGGAGTGGGGCCAAAAACATTCAGTACTTC.

J is TRBJ2-1 and V is TRBV10-3; 10 nucleotides align to TRBD1. The CDR3 has 15 amino acids. Unmatched junction bases numbered 5, after V lost 0 bases and J lost 9 bases. The V gene's germline CDR1 is ENHRY and CDR2 SYGVKD. The DNA for the CDR3 is TGTGCCATCAGTGAGTCGGCCGGGGACAGGGGTGAGCAGTTCTTC. This encodes CAISESAGDRGEQFF.

The chain has TRBV10-3 and TRBJ2-5; 10 nucleotides line up with TRBD2. This CDR3 comprises 16 residues. Losses at the gene ends were 2 bases for V and 0 bases for J; bases not matched to a gene: 3. The germline V gene has CDR1 ENHRY and CDR2 SYGVKD. The CDR3 protein is CAISERLAGHQETQYF. CDR3 in DNA: TGTGCCATCAGTGAGCGACTAGCGGGCCACCAAGAGACCCAGTACTTC.

V usage is TRBV5-1 and J usage is TRBJ1-4; D may be TRBD1 (6 bases). Germline loops: CDR1 SGHRS, CDR2 YFSETQ. The V end was cut by 5 bases, the J end by 6 bases, with 11 bases between. This CDR3 region has 13 residues. This chain's CDR3 is CASRGARDEKLFF. CDR3 sequence (DNA): TGCGCCAGCAGGGGGGCGCGGGATGAAAAACTGTTTTTT.

This clone was observed a single time. The V and J genes are TRBV6-1 and TRBJ2-3; D is undetermined. Trimming stripped 4 bases from V and 0 bases from J, with 20 bases between. In germline, CDR1 is MNHNS, CDR2 SASEGT. The CDR3 length is 18 residues. CDR3 coding DNA: TGTGCCAGCAGTGTAGTCGAACCCCGGAGAACCAGCACAGATACGCAGTATTTT. It encodes CASSVVEPRRTSTDTQYF.

The chain is built from TRBV30 and TRBJ1-5; D not certain. V shed 0 bases and J shed 3 bases, with 9 bases lying between them. This CDR3 has 14 residues. Germline CDR1 is GTSNPN and CDR2 is SVGIG (reference sequence). The CDR3 coding sequence is TGTGCCTGGAGTGTATCTAGCAACAATCAGCCCCAGCATTTT. Amino acid sequence: CAWSVSSNNQPQHF.

The chain carries TRBV28 and TRBJ2-1, with D possibly TRBD2 on 5 matching bases. CDR3 length equals 14 residues. Germline CDR1 and CDR2: MDHEN and SYDVKM. The germline V and J ends were trimmed by 8 bases and 0 bases, with 11 bases remaining between them. The CDR3 bases are TGTGCCAGCGGGAGCCCCAGCTCCTACAATGAGCAGTTCTTC. Translation gives CASGSPSSYNEQFF.